This is a list of T cell receptor beta chains from one sample in a study of shared clonotypes between healthy human individuals. Produced via immunoSEQ multiplex PCR; TCRdb's table is partial and in-frame only. The repertoire holds 1.5 million to 2.5 million clones, with 85% to 95% as singletons. Specimen: naive CD8+ T cells sorted from blood. These receptors were obtained from a man between 18 and 29 years old in good health. Both conserved end residues are part of each CDR3.

V: TRBV28
length: 10
J: TRBJ2-1
CDR3: CASSDNEQFF

V: TRBV6-1
length: 13
J: TRBJ1-2
CDR3: CASRTGGYYGYTF

V: TRBV27
length: 15
J: TRBJ2-3
CDR3: CASSLRFLPTDTQYF

V: TRBV28
length: 13
J: TRBJ1-2
CDR3: CASSSTVDYGYTF

V: TRBV6-1
length: 14
J: TRBJ2-3
CDR3: CASSIFGGTDTQYF

V: TRBV7-9
length: 12
J: TRBJ2-3
CDR3: CASSWTTYTQYF

V: TRBV7-9
length: 17
J: TRBJ2-3
CDR3: CASSPRVAGGRSDTQYF

V: TRBV25-1
length: 12
J: TRBJ2-1
CDR3: CASQMADNEQFF

V: TRBV19
length: 13
J: TRBJ2-7
CDR3: CASSITVSYEQYF

V: TRBV7-9
length: 13
J: TRBJ1-1
CDR3: CASGPGPDTEAFF

V: TRBV9
length: 15
J: TRBJ2-3
CDR3: CASSVILAGTDTQYF

V: TRBV6-5
length: 15
J: TRBJ1-4
CDR3: CASSYSSGTNEKLFF

V: TRBV27
length: 15
J: TRBJ2-1
CDR3: CASKVYGTSYNEQFF

V: TRBV4-1
length: 14
J: TRBJ1-1
CDR3: CASSQGGPNTEAFF

V: TRBV6-1
length: 14
J: TRBJ2-7
CDR3: CASSEDGGSYEQYF

V: TRBV27
length: 15
J: TRBJ2-2
CDR3: CASSLFTSGTGELFF

V: TRBV6-1
length: 17
J: TRBJ2-3
CDR3: CASSALKGGAYTDTQYF

V: TRBV6-5
length: 16
J: TRBJ2-7
CDR3: CASSFPTGQGFYEQYF

V: TRBV5-1
length: 15
J: TRBJ2-7
CDR3: CASSFPGQGYYEQYF

V: TRBV7-7
length: 14
J: TRBJ2-7
CDR3: CASGLRGPSYEQYF

V: TRBV7-2
length: 19
J: TRBJ2-1
CDR3: CASSHSEPSSGYSYNEQFF

V: TRBV28
length: 14
J: TRBJ1-1
CDR3: CASSPRGWGTEAFF

V: TRBV9
length: 15
J: TRBJ2-5
CDR3: CASSPDSDREETQYF

V: TRBV5-1
length: 15
J: TRBJ2-7
CDR3: CASSLTRDRAYEQYF

V: TRBV11-2
length: 16
J: TRBJ2-1
CDR3: CASSSVAEDSYNEQFF

V: TRBV15
length: 15
J: TRBJ2-5
CDR3: CATSTGTTLEETQYF

V: TRBV5-1
length: 16
J: TRBJ2-3
CDR3: CASSFLLTGEGDTQYF

V: TRBV4-1
length: 14
J: TRBJ1-1
CDR3: CASSQERGNTEAFF

V: TRBV28
length: 14
J: TRBJ2-2
CDR3: CASSFRRGSGELFF

V: TRBV28
length: 16
J: TRBJ2-1
CDR3: CASSFLRGDSYNEQFF

V: TRBV4-1
length: 15
J: TRBJ2-3
CDR3: CASSGLAGTTDTQYF

V: TRBV7-8
length: 13
J: TRBJ1-3
CDR3: CADQGDSGNTIYF

V: TRBV7-9
length: 14
J: TRBJ2-7
CDR3: CASSSGGQTYEQYF